This section outlines one T cell receptor beta chain sequence together with its context. The data belong to a study of shared clonotypes between healthy human individuals. Study at large: Researchers assigned three CD4 naive, three CD4 memory, two CD8 naive and one CD8 memory plate to each donor.

V lost 3 bases and J 14 bases, leaving 15 bases between the germline ends. CDR1 is SQVTM, CDR2 ANQGSEA, per germline. The CDR3 covers 11 residues. CD8 cells regarded as naive lacked CD45RO, were positively chosen for CCR7, and omitted terminally differentiated effector memory CD45RA+ cells. Some clones are missing from TCRdb's copy, which holds only in-frame ones; the method was immunoSEQ multiplex PCR. Of millions of clones in the sample, about 95% were seen once. V is TRBV29-1 and J is TRBJ2-3; D is unclear. Sequencing used naive CD8+ T cells sorted from blood. The clonotype originates from a man between 18 and 35 years old in good health. The CDR3 is CSVDLVGRLYF. CDR3 nucleotides: TGCAGCGTTGACCTAGTGGGTAGGCTGTATTTT.